This passage covers 20 T cell receptor beta chains from one sample sequenced in a study of T cells in Graves' hyperthyroidism and ophthalmopathy. RNA transcripts yielded amplified TCR beta CDR3 regions. First-round RT-PCR with HTBI primers amplified the TCR CDR3 region. TCRdb fed the multiplex PCR reads into MiXCR, producing one record per CDR3 protein. Among hundreds of thousands of distinct CDR3 sequences listed, 13% were seen once. The sequenced sample was blood. These receptors were obtained from a woman aged 18-29 years with Graves' hyperthyroidism.

This clonotype showed up many times. The gene calls are TRBV20-1 and TRBJ1-1, with D perhaps matching TRBD1 (5 bases). This CDR3 has 13 residues. The germline CDR1 and CDR2 sequences are DFQATT and SNEGSKA (reference sequence). Deletions cut 4 bases from V and 2 bases from J, with 11 bases between. CDR3 coding DNA: TGCAGTGCTACAGGGACGGGTAACACTGAAGCTTTCTTT. Protein: CSATGTGNTEAFF.

In this sample, this clonotype turned up many times. V is TRBV20-1 and J is TRBJ2-3, with 9 bases identical to TRBD2. CDR1 DFQATT and CDR2 SNEGSKA come from the germline V gene (reference sequence). The CDR3 contains 14 residues. V trimming: 4 bases; J trimming: 3 bases; junction bases outside the gene matches: 5. The CDR3, as DNA: TGCAGTGCTATGGAAGCGGGAGGAACAGATACGCAGTATTTT. This sequence encodes CSAMEAGGTDTQYF.

This clonotype was found many times. V usage is TRBV27 and J usage is TRBJ2-3; D perhaps matches TRBD1 (6 bases). The germline V and J ends were trimmed by 0 bases and 2 bases, with 15 bases remaining between them. Germline V gene sequence: CDR1 MNHEY, CDR2 SMNVEV (reference sequence). CDR3 length: 17 residues. CDR3: CASSLSAGAVHTDTQYF. In nucleotides, the CDR3 is TGTGCCAGCAGTTTATCGGCAGGGGCCGTACACACAGATACGCAGTATTTT.

This clonotype showed up many times. This chain links TRBV20-1 with TRBJ2-5; TRBD2 matches at 8 bases. This CDR3 has 15 residues. Germline V gene data show CDR1 as DFQATT and CDR2 as SNEGSKA (reference sequence). The CDR3 reads CRADQPGLAGETQYF. CDR3 nucleotide sequence: TGCAGAGCAGACCAGCCAGGACTAGCAGGAGAGACCCAGTACTTC.

This clonotype was seen at least ten times. This chain joins TRBV20-1 and TRBJ2-3, with TRBD1 matching 9 bases. This CDR3 has 16 residues. The germline V gene has CDR1 DFQATT and CDR2 SNEGSKA (reference sequence). Trimming took 5 bases from V and 4 from J; bases not matched to a gene: 13. The CDR3 DNA reads TGCAGTGCTTTTAACCGGGACAGGGTTTATCCAGATACGCAGTATTTT. Amino acids: CSAFNRDRVYPDTQYF.

Only a few counts were recorded for this clonotype. V usage is TRBV9 and J usage is TRBJ1-3; no clear D gene. V lost 0 bases and J lost 4, with 14 bases in between. CDR3 length equals 16 residues. Looked up from germline, CDR1 is SGDLS and CDR2 is YYNGEE. CDR3 loop: CASSVAPGHLGNTIYF. CDR3 bases: TGTGCCAGCAGCGTAGCCCCCGGGCACCTGGGAAACACCATATATTTT.

The rearrangement links TRBV5-4 to TRBJ2-5; 9 positions match TRBD1. The junction had 10 bases not matched to a gene; V was cut back by 4 bases and J by 3 bases. Germline lookup yields CDR1 SGHNT and CDR2 YYREEE (reference sequence). The CDR3 contains 16 residues. DNA of the CDR3: TGTGCCAGCAGCATGAGTCAGGGACAGGGTAAAGAGACCCAGTACTTC. It translates to CASSMSQGQGKETQYF. The variable domain in full, completed from reference TRBV5-4 and TRBJ2-5, reads ETGVTQSPTHLIKTRGQQVTLRCSSQSGHNTVSWYQQALGQGPQFIFQYYREEENGRGNFPPRFSGLQFPNYSSELNVNALELDDSALYLCASSMSQGQGKETQYFGPGTRLLVL.

This chain links TRBV12-3 or TRBV12-4 with TRBJ1-2; D gene unclear. CDR3 length: 10 amino acids. Trimming took off 8 bases at V and 7 bases at J, with 8 bases between the two ends. The CDR3 is CASGTIGYTF. As DNA, the CDR3 is TGTGCCAGCGGAACGATTGGCTACACCTTC.

The genes are TRBV20-1 and TRBJ2-1; 8 positions agree with TRBD1. V trimming: 3 bases; J trimming: 3 bases; junction bases outside the gene matches: 7. In germline, CDR1 is DFQATT, CDR2 SNEGSKA (reference sequence). The CDR3 is made up of 15 amino acids. CDR3: CSASEDRDLYNEQFF. The CDR3 DNA is TGCAGTGCTAGTGAGGACAGGGACCTCTACAATGAGCAGTTCTTC.

This clonotype was recorded many times. The V call is TRBV11-2, the J call TRBJ1-1; tentatively, D is TRBD1 (6 bases). The germline CDR1 and CDR2 sequences are SGHAT and FQNNGV. There are 14 residues in the CDR3. V was pared by 4 bases and J by 4 bases, with 13 bases between. The CDR3 here is CASSSSDRPTEAFF. The CDR3 region has the DNA TGTGCCAGCAGCTCTTCCGACAGGCCCACTGAAGCTTTCTTT.

There are many counts of this clonotype. The rearrangement uses TRBV5-1 and TRBJ2-7, with D possibly TRBD1 on 6 matching bases. The length of the CDR3 is 16 residues. CDR1 and CDR2 (germline): SGHRS, YFSETQ. Trimming removed 0 bases at V and 6 bases at J, with 19 bases between. In DNA, the CDR3 is TGCGCCAGCAGCTTGGCGTCAGGGGTTGTTCTCGGCGAGCAGTACTTC. It codes for CASSLASGVVLGEQYF. Full variable domain (remainder filled in from reference TRBV5-1 and TRBJ2-7): KAGVTQTPRYLIKTRGQQVTLSCSPISGHRSVSWYQQTPGQGLQFLFEYFSETQRNKGNFPGRFSGRQFSNSRSEMNVSTLELGDSALYLCASSLASGVVLGEQYFGPGTRLTVT.

This clonotype has ten or more counts. The V and J genes are TRBV27 and TRBJ1-1; D not resolved. Per the germline V gene, CDR1 is MNHEY and CDR2 is SMNVEV (reference sequence). The CDR3 loop spans 14 amino acids. V gave up 2 bases and J gave up 3 bases, with 10 bases separating them. The CDR3 region has the DNA TGTGCCAGCAGTTTACGAAGCGGTTACACTGAAGCTTTCTTT. Its translation is CASSLRSGYTEAFF.

The gene calls are TRBV29-1 and TRBJ2-1, with D unclear. V was pared by 4 bases and J by 8 bases, with 15 bases between. The CDR3 is made up of 13 amino acids. CDR1 and CDR2 (germline): SQVTM, ANQGSEA. The CDR3 region has the DNA TGCAGCGTTGGGGCCGGTGGTCGCTATGAGCAGTTCTTC. Its protein is CSVGAGGRYEQFF.

This clonotype has only a few counts. This sequence may be a read error, since a much larger clone differs from it by one base. The J gene is TRBJ2-1, the V gene TRBV6-1; 13 nucleotides align to TRBD2. The germline gives CDR1 MNHNS, CDR2 SASEGT. This CDR3 comprises 15 residues. J lost 4 bases, V lost 11 bases, and 8 bases had no gene match. The CDR3 coding sequence is TGTGCCGGCACTAGGGGACTAGCGGGATACAATGAGCAGTTCTTC. Amino acid sequence: CAGTRGLAGYNEQFF.

This clonotype was counted ten times or more. The missing conserved phenylalanine or tryptophan at the end of this CDR3 makes a read error likely. The V call is TRBV28, the J call TRBJ1-3; D perhaps matches TRBD1 (6 bases). CDR3 length: 16 amino acids. Trimming cost V 4 bases and J 0 bases, with 13 bases left between them. Germline CDR1 is MDHEN and CDR2 is SYDVKM. The CDR3 sequence is CASSYRVRPSGNTIYV. The CDR3, as DNA: TGTGCCAGCAGTTACAGGGTCCGTCCCTCTGGAAACACCATATATGTT.

Many counts were recorded for this clonotype. The V and J genes are TRBV12-5 and TRBJ2-1; 9 bases match TRBD1. Germline V gives CDR1 LGHNT, CDR2 FRNRAP. This CDR3 has 14 amino acids. Trimming cost V 6 bases and J 7 bases; bases outside gene matches: 7. CDR3 residues: CASGGTGRVNEQFF. DNA for the CDR3: TGTGCTAGTGGGGGGACAGGGAGGGTTAATGAGCAGTTCTTC.

The chain uses TRBV9 and TRBJ2-3; possibly TRBD2 for D (5 bases). This CDR3 is built from 13 residues. CDR1 and CDR2 from the germline V gene are SGDLS and YYNGEE. Trimming left V 6 bases short and J 1 base short, with 9 bases between. The CDR3 loop is CASTAGGTDTQYF. Written as DNA, the CDR3 is TGTGCCAGCACCGCCGGGGGCACAGATACGCAGTATTTT. Drawing the rest from reference TRBV9 and TRBJ2-3, the complete variable domain is DSGVTQTPKHLITATGQRVTLRCSPRSGDLSVYWYQQSLDQGLQFLIQYYNGEERAKGNILERFSAQQFPDLHSELNLSSLELGDSALYFCASTAGGTDTQYFGPGTRLTVL.

This clonotype has ten or more counts. V and J are TRBV28 and TRBJ1-1; 10 nucleotides match TRBD1. The CDR3 consists of 14 residues. Losses at the gene ends were 6 bases for V and 3 bases for J; bases not matched to a gene: 4. CDR1 and CDR2 (germline): MDHEN, SYDVKM. CDR3 DNA: TGTGCCAGCAGCGGACAGGGGGGGTACACTGAAGCTTTCTTT. This sequence encodes CASSGQGGYTEAFF.

This clonotype was found many times. The CDR3, as DNA: TGTGCCAGCAGCATATCAGGGGGCCGGACAGAGACCCAGTACTTC. Amino acids: CASSISGGRTETQYF. V is TRBV11-1 and J is TRBJ2-5; 8 nucleotides line up with TRBD1. Germline V gives CDR1 SGHAT, CDR2 FQDESV (reference sequence). This CDR3 region has 15 residues. With V trimmed by 5 bases and J by 4 bases, 9 bases remained unmatched.

This clonotype was seen repeatedly, ten times or more. The rearrangement links TRBV11-1 to TRBJ1-1, with D unclear. Germline CDR1 SGHAT, CDR2 FQDESV (reference sequence). The CDR3 runs to 11 residues. V was pared by 5 bases and J by 11 bases, with 12 bases between. The CDR3, as DNA: TGTGCCAGCAGCCGCACGAGAGCGGCTTTCTTT. It encodes CASSRTRAAFF.